This TCR beta chain was captured in a study of blood T cells in healthy people across ages (dated by TCRdb to the mid-2010s). Context from the whole study: In model experiments, template switching captured roughly one uniquely barcoded TCR beta cDNA molecule for every two T cells. To avoid experimental bias, donors of different ages were randomly spread across the sequencing lanes. For two donors (one aged 18 to 30 and one aged 80 or older), the study analyzed two additional independent replicas of 1 million unique cDNA reads from the same blood draw. Four age groups were formed from the donors: young (average roughly 15 years), middle-aged (more than 35), aged (roughly 58) and long-lived (82). Using deep sequencing normalized with unique cDNA molecular identifiers, the study measured how TCR beta repertoire diversity changes with age. Overall study results and their limits: There was a strong correlation between observed TCR beta diversity and the percentage of naive T cells measured by flow cytometry. Compared with the aged group, more naive CD4+ T cells, fewer expanded clones and increased TCR diversity were shown by the long-lived group, suggesting age selection. Donor CMV infection status was unknown, potentially confounding age-related changes in expanded clonotypes. Estimates of total diversity based on one million sequenced T cells were regarded as lower bounds and as underestimates. As age increased, observed TCR beta diversity per million T cells dropped in a roughly linear way, and a significant reduction was already evident by age 40. Since profiling was done on bulk unsorted PBMCs, naive and antigen-experienced compartments could not be conclusively compared.

Regarding this clonotype: The specificity of this receptor is unknown. No clone much larger than this one lies a single base away; base qualities are absent.

Donors were under 40 systemically healthy Caucasian individuals from Russia aged 6 to 90 years. Approximately 9.3 milliliters of peripheral blood were collected from each donor into EDTA-treated Vacutainer tubes. PBMCs were isolated by Ficoll-Paque density-gradient centrifugation, with at least 7 million obtained per sample. Total RNA was extracted from PBMCs with Trizol reagent, with at least 6 micrograms obtained per sample. For every donor, an aliquot of PBMCs went through flow cytometry to measure the percentages of naive CD45RAhigh/CD27high T cells. V is clipped by 3 bases and J by 6 bases, and the sequence between their germline boundaries is 17 bases long. Including the terminal cysteine and phenylalanine, the CDR3 comprises 15 residues. Just the 45-base CDR3 DNA is kept, in frame starting at base 1. As encoded in the germline V gene, CDR1 is MNHEY while CDR2 is SVGEGT. The library was produced with 5' RACE. A second PCR of about 6 to 11 cycles was performed with a sample-barcoded 5' primer and a J-beta primer mix. A template-switch 5' adaptor carrying 12 random nucleotides introduced a unique molecular identifier onto each TCR beta cDNA molecule. At least 3 million CDR3-containing paired-end reads were obtained from each sample. First-strand cDNA synthesis was performed from all RNA using the Mint cDNA synthesis kit, with priming by a TRBC-specific oligonucleotide. Following uracil-DNA glycosylase treatment, a first 18-cycle PCR with universal primers M1SS and BC2_uni_R was performed on all cDNA. The original methods were these. For normalization, 1 million high-quality reads were randomly selected from each sample, with every read carrying a distinct molecular identifier. Reads with shared molecular identifiers were discarded instead of being binned into consensus sequences. CDR3 identification, clonotype clustering and error correction used MiTCR with a Q25 quality threshold and the strictest error-elimination algorithm. A nonparametric unseen species model using Euler transformation provided a lower-bound estimate of total TCR beta diversity. The raw public data were reprocessed by TCRdb itself: fastp quality trimming at Q25, MiXCR clonotype calling, in-frame beta chains only. Rows with one shared CDR3 protein collapse into an entry with the most common genes and DNA. TCRdb, rather than the study authors, made the V and J calls. This sample has 1.8 million or so distinct CDR3 sequences in its table, and about two fifths of those were observed once. The ten largest clones take up more than 20% of the sample.

Recombination joined TRBV6-2 or TRBV6-3 with TRBJ1-2; a confident D gene designation cannot be given. Sequenced material: blood. The clonotype was recovered from a human donor in good health. The CDR3 here reads CASSYVTEGKDGYTF. The DNA reads TGTGCCAGCAGTTATGTTACGGAAGGAAAGGATGGCTACACCTTC.